The next 24 T cell receptor beta chains were all read from a single sample in a study of blood T cells in healthy people across ages. A second PCR of 7 to 11 cycles used a sample-barcoded 5' primer and a J-beta primer mix. One entry per CDR3 protein, called by TCRdb with MiXCR from the 5' RACE reads. The table has 550,000 to 600,000 distinct CDR3 sequences, 27% seen once. Sequenced material: blood. Every receptor here comes from a woman in her 70s in good health.

The rearrangement links TRBV20-1 to TRBJ2-3, with TRBD2 as a possible D gene (6 bases). V lost 3 bases and J lost 0, with 7 bases in between. CDR3 size: 13 residues. The germline gives CDR1 DFQATT, CDR2 SNEGSKA (reference sequence). The CDR3 nucleotides are TGCAGTGCTAGGGGGACTAGCACAGATACGCAGTATTTT. Protein sequence: CSARGTSTDTQYF.

A word on this clonotype: Germline is not matched at one junction end, which may reflect a read error. The chain links TRBV5-1 to TRBJ2-5; D gene uncertain. The tail of the sequence fits TRBJ2-1 better, so the J call may be wrong. Looked up from germline, CDR1 is SGHRS and CDR2 is YFSETQ. This CDR3 has 16 amino acids. In DNA form, the CDR3 reads TGCGCCAGCAGCCCGGGTTATGCGGTAGCCTACAATGAACAGTTCTTC. Its translation is CASSPGYAVAYNEQFF.

The table lists this clonotype with a few counts. This chain uses TRBV15 with TRBJ1-2, with D hard to call. Germline V gene data show CDR1 as LNHNV and CDR2 as YYDKDF (reference sequence). CDR3 length equals 15 residues. Trimming took off 4 bases at V and 5 bases at J, with 17 bases between the two ends. The CDR3 nucleotides are TGTGCCACCAGCAACCCCCCGGGAAGGAATTATGGCTACACCTTC. Protein: CATSNPPGRNYGYTF.

Points on this clonotype: The junction does not match germline at one end; this may be a read error. The CDR3 DNA follows: TGCGCCAGCAGCTTGCAGGGATCTGGAAACACCACATATTTT. Encoded protein: CASSLQGSGNTTYF. V and J are TRBV5-1 and TRBJ1-3, with D possibly being TRBD1 (5 bases). Germline V gives CDR1 SGHRS, CDR2 YFSETQ. The CDR3 consists of 14 residues.

The rearrangement joins TRBV7-8 to TRBJ1-2; 11 bases fit TRBD1. Looked up from germline, CDR1 is SGHVS and CDR2 is FQNEAQ. The CDR3 loop spans 15 amino acids. Trimming took 5 bases from V and 8 from J; bases not matched to a gene: 10. The CDR3 DNA sequence: TGTGCCAGCAGCCCTCGAACCGGGACAGGGGGGGGCTACACCTTC. Translated, it gives CASSPRTGTGGGYTF.

This clonotype was observed many times. V and J are TRBV20-1 and TRBJ2-3; tentatively, D is TRBD2 (6 bases). Germline V gene lookup returns CDR1 DFQATT and CDR2 SNEGSKA (reference sequence). Between the trimmed V and J ends, which lost 3 bases and 6 bases, there was a span of 16 bases. The CDR3 loop spans 14 amino acids. Here the CDR3 DNA reads TGCAGTGCTAGTGGCGGAACAGGAGGGGATACGCAGTATTTT. Translation gives CSASGGTGGDTQYF.

The V and J genes are TRBV7-2 and TRBJ2-2, with D maybe TRBD1 (8 bases). V gave up 5 bases and J gave up 0 bases, with 16 bases separating them. The germline V gene encodes CDR1 SGHTA and CDR2 FQGNSA. The CDR3 has 17 amino acids. CDR3 protein: CASSPRTGTTNTGELFF. CDR3 DNA sequence: TGTGCCAGCAGCCCCCGGACAGGGACTACGAACACCGGGGAGCTGTTTTTT.

The genes are TRBV20-1 and TRBJ1-2; tentative D call: TRBD1 (6 bases). The V end lost 3 bases, the J end lost 7 bases, and 18 bases lay between the germline ends. Germline CDR1 and CDR2: DFQATT and SNEGSKA (reference sequence). This CDR3 has 14 amino acids. CDR3 sequence: CSASRLGGQGGYTF. In DNA, the CDR3 is TGCAGTGCTAGCCGATTGGGGGGGCAGGGTGGCTACACCTTC.

V usage is TRBV6-5 and J usage is TRBJ2-7; either TRBD1 or TRBD2 may supply D (5 bases each). CDR1 is MNHEY and CDR2 is SVGAGI in the germline V gene. V gave up 3 bases and J gave up 6 bases, with 12 bases separating them. There are 13 residues in the CDR3. The CDR3 spells CASSYIGTSEQYF. Here the CDR3 DNA reads TGTGCCAGCAGTTATATAGGGACGAGCGAGCAGTACTTC.

The genes are TRBV7-2 and TRBJ2-5; tentatively, D is TRBD2 (7 bases). Looked up from germline, CDR1 is SGHTA and CDR2 is FQGNSA. CDR3 length: 15 amino acids. Trimming removed 5 bases at V and 1 base at J, with 14 bases between. The DNA of the CDR3 is TGTGCCAGCAGCAAGGCGGGGGCGGGCCAAGAGACCCAGTACTTC. This gives the protein CASSKAGAGQETQYF.

The rearrangement uses TRBV6-1 and TRBJ1-5; D gene ambiguous. This CDR3 has 13 residues. V was shortened by 11 bases and J by 1 base, with 12 bases between the two germline ends. Germline V CDR1 and CDR2: MNHNS, SASEGT. The DNA of the CDR3 is TGTGCCTGCAATCGACTCAGCAATCAGCCCCAGCATTTT. As protein: CACNRLSNQPQHF.

The rearrangement links TRBV20-1 to TRBJ2-7; 7 positions match TRBD2. V was clipped by 3 bases and J by 2 bases; unmatched bases: 4. This CDR3 comprises 13 residues. Germline V gene data show CDR1 as DFQATT and CDR2 as SNEGSKA (reference sequence). CDR3 DNA: TGCAGTGCTAGCACTAGCGTCGCCTACGAGCAGTACTTC. As protein: CSASTSVAYEQYF.

This clonotype was counted between two and nine times. This sequence joins TRBV12-5 and TRBJ1-4; 7 positions match TRBD1. Trimming cost V 5 bases and J 5 bases; bases outside gene matches: 8. CDR1 is LGHNT, CDR2 FRNRAP, per germline. CDR3 size: 15 residues. This chain's CDR3 is CASGPGTVENEKLFF. The CDR3, as DNA: TGTGCTAGTGGTCCGGGGACAGTTGAGAATGAAAAACTGTTTTTT.

The gene calls are TRBV5-1 and TRBJ2-2; D tentatively reads TRBD1 or TRBD2 (5 bases each). Trimming shortened V by 3 bases and J by 0 bases, and 9 bases separated the two germline ends. The CDR3 extends over 15 amino acids. The germline V gene encodes CDR1 SGHRS and CDR2 YFSETQ. The CDR3 DNA follows: TGCGCCAGCAGCTCCGGGGACCCGAACACCGGGGAGCTGTTTTTT. Protein product: CASSSGDPNTGELFF.

The chain employs TRBV12-3 or TRBV12-4 and TRBJ1-2; D ambiguous. The CDR3 consists of 14 residues. Trimming removed 5 bases at V and 8 bases at J, with 18 bases between. The CDR3 nucleotides read TGTGCCAGCAGTCACACCGATCGCCTCGGGGGCTACACCTTC. Translating it yields CASSHTDRLGGYTF.

The CDR3 loop reads CASSPGQIAEAFF. The CDR3 coding sequence is TGTGCCAGCAGTCCAGGACAAATCGCTGAAGCTTTCTTT. The rearrangement links TRBV6-7 to TRBJ1-1; D is perhaps TRBD1 (5 bases). TRBV6-7 is marked as an open reading frame, function uncertain. The CDR3 runs to 13 residues. The ends were cut back, 5 bases at V and 6 bases at J, with 13 bases in the middle.

This clonotype appeared a few times. The chain uses TRBV29-1 and TRBJ1-1; D remains unclear. V shed 5 bases and J shed 1 base, with 8 bases lying between them. CDR1 and CDR2 (germline): SQVTM, ANQGSEA. The CDR3 is 12 amino acids. CDR3 nucleotides: TGCAGCGTTAAGGAAGGGAACACTGAAGCTTTCTTT. It encodes CSVKEGNTEAFF. The entire variable domain, with the rest obtained from reference TRBV29-1 and TRBJ1-1, is as follows: SAVISQKPSRDICQRGTSLTIQCQVDSQVTMMFWYRQQPGQSLTLIATANQGSEATYESGFVIDKFPISRPNLTFSTLTVSNMSPEDSSIYLCSVKEGNTEAFFGQGTRLTVV.

The chain recombines TRBV30 with TRBJ2-1, with TRBD2 matching 8 bases. The V and J ends lost 5 bases and 7 bases, in that order; junction bases with no gene match: 19. Germline V gene data show CDR1 as GTSNPN and CDR2 as SVGIG (reference sequence). The CDR3 is made up of 17 amino acids. CDR3 sequence (DNA): TGTGCCTGGGTTAGGGGACCGGGAGGGCTTCCGGTGAATGAGCAGTTCTTC. Translated: CAWVRGPGGLPVNEQFF.

This clonotype was detected a few times. J is TRBJ2-5 and V is TRBV9; 9 bases map to TRBD1. With V trimmed by 3 bases and J by 9 bases, 6 bases remained unmatched. Germline V gene data show CDR1 as SGDLS and CDR2 as YYNGEE. The CDR3 extends over 13 amino acids. CDR3 bases: TGTGCCAGCAGCGCTGGACAGGGGTCGGCCCAGTACTTC. Its translation: CASSAGQGSAQYF.

This clonotype was recorded a few times. This chain links TRBV24-1 with TRBJ2-5; 8 nucleotides agree with TRBD1. The DNA matches TRBJ2-7 better at its end, which makes the J call doubtful. This CDR3 has 14 residues. In germline, CDR1 is KGHDR, CDR2 SFDVKD. For the CDR3, the DNA is TGTGCCACCAGCCTGACAGGGGTCACCTACGAGCAGTACTTC. Encoded protein: CATSLTGVTYEQYF.

This sequence joins TRBV7-2 and TRBJ2-1, with TRBD2 matching over 8 bases. The V and J ends lost 1 base and 3 bases, in that order; junction bases with no gene match: 5. This CDR3 comprises 16 residues. Germline V gene lookup returns CDR1 SGHTA and CDR2 FQGNSA. The CDR3 nucleotides are TGTGCCAGCAGCTTAGGGCCCGGGGGGGGCTACAATGAGCAGTTCTTC. This encodes CASSLGPGGGYNEQFF.

This clonotype was observed a few times. The chain joins TRBV9 to TRBJ2-5; 7 bases fit TRBD2. Near its end, the DNA agrees better with TRBJ2-1, so the J call may be wrong. This CDR3 is built from 14 residues. Germline assignment: CDR1 SGDLS and CDR2 YYNGEE. As DNA, the CDR3 is TGTGCCAGCAGCGTAGCGGGGGGAAACAATGAGCAGTTCTTC. Its protein is CASSVAGGNNEQFF.

The chain is built from TRBV20-1 and TRBJ2-5; TRBD1 agrees at 9 bases. The CDR3 runs 14 residues. From germline, CDR1 is DFQATT and CDR2 SNEGSKA (reference sequence). The junction had 10 bases not matched to a gene; V was cut back by 6 bases and J by 5 bases. CDR3 DNA: TGCAGTGCCCTCCCGGGACAGGGCGGCGAGACCCAGTACTTC. As protein: CSALPGQGGETQYF.

The sample holds a few counts of this clonotype. One junction end does not reproduce the germline sequence, and a read error may be involved. The genes are TRBV5-1 and TRBJ1-2, with D possibly being TRBD1 (5 bases). Germline values: CDR1 SGHRS, CDR2 YFSETQ. The CDR3 is 14 residues long. The CDR3: CASSLEGARYGYTF. The CDR3 coding sequence is TGCGCCAGCAGCTTGGAAGGGGCGCGGTATGGCTATACCTTC.